The 7 T cell receptor beta chains below come from one sample, sequenced in a study of blood T cell repertoires in COVID-19. The repertoire was sequenced with immunoSEQ multiplex PCR; TCRdb's copy has only in-frame clones and lacks some. The sample has about 200,000 clones, around nine tenths seen once. Sequencing was carried out using peripheral blood. The receptors derive from a man aged 55-75 years with COVID-19, enrolled during active disease.

This clone was counted a few times. This rearrangement joins TRBV5-1 to TRBJ2-2; no reliable D call. The V gene lost 0 bases and the J gene lost 4 bases, with 7 bases spanning the gap. The CDR3 runs 14 residues. The germline V gene encodes CDR1 SGHRS and CDR2 YFSETQ. The DNA for the CDR3 is TGCGCCAGCAGCTTGGCCGAGGCCACCGGGGAGCTGTTTTTT. This encodes CASSLAEATGELFF.

The rearrangement links TRBV28 to TRBJ1-6; 7 positions agree with TRBD1. This CDR3 has 16 amino acids. V was pared by 3 bases and J by 5 bases, with 7 bases of the junction left unmatched. Germline loops: CDR1 MDHEN, CDR2 SYDVKM. CDR3 nucleotide sequence: TGTGCCAGCAGTTTTTCTGGCAGGGGGAATAATTCACCCCTCCACTTT. As protein: CASSFSGRGNNSPLHF.

V gene TRBV25-1 combines with J gene TRBJ1-5; weak D call: TRBD1 (6 bases). V was cut by 5 bases and J by 6 bases, with 14 bases left in between. The CDR3 loop spans 14 amino acids. Germline CDR1 reads MGHDK; CDR2 reads SYGVNS. This CDR3 reads CASSSAGVGQPQHF. The CDR3 nucleotides are TGTGCCAGCAGTAGCGCAGGGGTTGGTCAGCCCCAGCATTTT.

The CDR3 coding sequence is TGTGCCAGCCGACGGCGGGAGCAGGGCGGGGAGCTGTTTTTT. As protein: CASRRREQGGELFF. The chain joins TRBV19 to TRBJ2-2; 7 nucleotides align to TRBD2. Germline V gives CDR1 LNHDA, CDR2 SQIVND (reference sequence). CDR3 size: 14 residues. V trimming: 9 bases; J trimming: 7 bases; junction bases outside the gene matches: 11.

The rearrangement joins TRBV6-5 to TRBJ1-1, with D perhaps matching TRBD1 (5 bases). The CDR3 consists of 15 residues. Germline CDR1 reads MNHEY; CDR2 reads SVGAGI. V lost 0 bases to trimming and J lost 2 bases, with 10 bases between them. The CDR3 DNA sequence: TGTGCCAGCAGTTACTCTCAGGGTATCAACACTGAAGCTTTCTTT. Translating gives CASSYSQGINTEAFF.

This clone was picked up one time. No conserved phenylalanine or tryptophan ends this CDR3, so it is likely a read error. The limits of the CDR3 on the DNA are not certain, so only TCRdb's listed CDR3 is given. The chain recombines TRBV20-1 with TRBJ1-2. From its first to its last residue, the CDR3 has 11 amino acids. From germline, CDR1 is DFQATT and CDR2 SNEGSKA (reference sequence). CDR3 protein: CSASNRGNKII.

The rearrangement uses TRBV7-2 and TRBJ2-1; 11 bases line up with TRBD2. Germline CDR1 and CDR2: SGHTA and FQGNSA. With V trimmed by 2 bases and J by 4 bases, 4 bases remained unmatched. This CDR3 is built from 16 residues. The CDR3 DNA reads TGTGCCAGCAGCTTATTAGGGACTAGCGGATACAATGAGCAGTTCTTC. Protein: CASSLLGTSGYNEQFF.